This is a list of T cell receptor beta chains from one sample in a study of shared clonotypes between healthy human individuals. This table comes from immunoSEQ multiplex PCR, and its TCRdb copy is limited to in-frame clones, with some not included. The table records 2 million to 2.5 million clones, approximately 96% of them present only once. Input material: naive CD4+ T cells sorted from blood. Source of these receptors: a man aged 18 to 30 in good health. The CDR3 runs from the conserved cysteine through the conserved F or W. A D gene is named only where the DNA matches it firmly. Clone size is stated in some rows and not others, as once, few, many or a class when expanded.

>TRBJ2-7|14|-|TRBV7-2|TRBD1
CASTMDRGSYEQYF
TGTGCCAGCACCATGGACAGGGGGTCCTACGAGCAGTACTTC
>TRBJ2-7|14|-|TRBV4-1|-
CASSHPGLSYEQYF
TGCGCCAGCAGCCACCCGGGACTCTCCTACGAGCAGTACTTC
>TRBJ2-3|15|-|TRBV7-7|TRBD2
CASSSGLSSTDTQYF
TGTGCTAGCAGCTCGGGACTATCTAGCACAGATACGCAGTATTTT
>TRBJ2-7|15|-|TRBV7-9|TRBD2
CASSLRTSGSYEQYF
TGTGCCAGCAGCTTACGGACTAGCGGTTCCTACGAGCAGTACTTC
>TRBJ1-1|11|-|TRBV6-5|-
CASSPGGRAFF
TGTGCCAGCAGTCCCGGAGGGAGGGCTTTCTTT
>TRBJ1-3|15|-|TRBV5-1|-
CASSFAGTSGNTIYF
TGCGCCAGCAGCTTTGCGGGGACCTCTGGAAACACCATATATTTT
>TRBJ2-1|16|once|TRBV29-1|-
CSVVEMLVASYNEQFF
TGCAGCGTTGTTGAGATGTTGGTAGCGAGCTACAATGAGCAGTTCTTC
>TRBJ2-5|18|-|TRBV5-6|TRBD2
CASSLARRAGAGQETQYF
TGTGCCAGCAGCTTGGCCAGAAGAGCGGGAGCCGGCCAAGAGACCCAGTACTTC
>TRBJ1-3|16|-|TRBV18|TRBD1
CASSGNRGLSGNTIYF
TGTGCCAGCTCAGGAAACAGGGGCCTCTCTGGAAACACCATATATTTT
>TRBJ1-2|12|-|TRBV7-2|-
CASSPRAYGYTF
TGTGCCAGCAGCCCCAGGGCCTATGGCTACACCTTC
>TRBJ2-3|14|-|TRBV7-9|-
CASSPRGREDTQYF
TGTGCCAGCAGCCCCCGGGGGAGAGAGGATACGCAGTATTTT
>TRBJ2-5|14|-|TRBV27|-
CASTSTRGSETQYF
TGTGCCAGCACATCAACTAGGGGTAGCGAGACCCAGTACTTC
>TRBJ1-2|12|-|TRBV28|-
CASNSPGYGYTF
TGTGCCAGCAATTCACCGGGGTATGGCTACACCTTC
>TRBJ2-1|17|few|TRBV7-2|TRBD2
CASSLRTSGGLAVEQFF
TGTGCCAGCAGCCTCCGGACTAGCGGGGGCCTAGCTGTTGAGCAGTTCTTC
>TRBJ2-7|15|once|TRBV27|-
CASSETTASSYEQYF
TGTGCCAGCAGTGAAACGACAGCTAGCTCCTACGAGCAGTACTTC
>TRBJ1-3|15|-|TRBV6-5|TRBD1
CASKTHRGPGNTIYF
TGTGCCAGCAAAACCCACAGGGGTCCTGGAAACACCATATATTTT
>TRBJ2-3|15|-|TRBV5-1|-
CASSARTYSTDTQYF
TGCGCCAGCAGCGCCAGGACCTATTCCACAGATACGCAGTATTTT
>TRBJ2-1|17|-|TRBV5-1|-
CASSSKRGENINNEQFF
TGCGCCAGCAGCTCAAAACGTGGCGAGAACATAAACAATGAGCAGTTCTTC
>TRBJ1-6|16|-|TRBV6-6|-
CASSSYMGARDSPLHF
TGTGCCAGCAGTTCTTATATGGGAGCCCGCGATTCACCCCTCCACTTT
>TRBJ2-7|15|-|TRBV30|TRBD1
CAWSVGGTGGYEQYF
TGTGCCTGGAGTGTTGGGGGGACAGGGGGCTACGAGCAGTACTTC
>TRBJ2-7|14|-|TRBV7-6|TRBD1
CASSRQGGIDEQYF
TGTGCCAGCAGCCGACAGGGGGGAATCGACGAGCAGTACTTC
>TRBJ1-5|18|-|TRBV2|-
CASSERFLGLNSNQPQHF
TGTGCCAGCAGTGAAAGGTTTTTGGGTTTAAACAGCAATCAGCCCCAGCATTTT
>TRBJ1-4|16|-|TRBV7-9|-
CASSLAWDLTNEKLFF
TGTGCCAGCAGCTTAGCGTGGGACCTAACTAATGAAAAACTGTTTTTT
>TRBJ2-7|15|once|TRBV10-3|TRBD1
CAISEGGQHPYEQYF
TGTGCCATCAGTGAGGGGGGACAGCATCCCTACGAGCAGTACTTC
>TRBJ2-7|15|once|TRBV4-3|-
CASSQDRQGLYEQYF
TGCGCCAGCAGCCAAGACAGGCAGGGCCTCTACGAGCAGTACTTC
>TRBJ2-1|15|-|TRBV27|-
CASSFFRDLDNEQFF
TGTGCCAGCAGTTTCTTCCGGGACTTAGACAATGAGCAGTTCTTC